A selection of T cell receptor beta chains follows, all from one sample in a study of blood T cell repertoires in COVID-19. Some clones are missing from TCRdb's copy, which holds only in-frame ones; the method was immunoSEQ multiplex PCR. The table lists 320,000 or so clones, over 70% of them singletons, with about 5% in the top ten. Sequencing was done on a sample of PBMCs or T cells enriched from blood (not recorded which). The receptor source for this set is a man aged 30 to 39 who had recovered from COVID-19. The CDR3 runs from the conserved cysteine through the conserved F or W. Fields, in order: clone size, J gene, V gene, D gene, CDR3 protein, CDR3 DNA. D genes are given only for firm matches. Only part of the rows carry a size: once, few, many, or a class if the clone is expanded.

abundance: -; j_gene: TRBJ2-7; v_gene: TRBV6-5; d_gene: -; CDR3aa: CASSYSSDRTYEQYF; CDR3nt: TGTGCCAGCAGTTACTCGAGTGACAGGACCTACGAGCAGTACTTC
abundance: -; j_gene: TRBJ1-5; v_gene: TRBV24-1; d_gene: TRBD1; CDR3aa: CATSDRTGGGAQPQHF; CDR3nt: TGTGCCACCAGTGACCGGACAGGGGGAGGGGCTCAGCCCCAGCATTTT
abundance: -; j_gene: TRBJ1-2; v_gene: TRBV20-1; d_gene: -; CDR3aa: CSASGSNYGYTF; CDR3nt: TGCAGTGCTAGTGGCAGTAACTATGGCTACACCTTC
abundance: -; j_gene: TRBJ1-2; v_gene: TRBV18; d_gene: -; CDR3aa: CASSPNLQELYGYTF; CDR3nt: TGTGCCAGCTCACCAAACCTCCAGGAACTCTATGGCTACACCTTC
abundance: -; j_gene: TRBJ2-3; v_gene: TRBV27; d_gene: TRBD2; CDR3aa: CASSLGLAGGLSTDTQYF; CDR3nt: TGTGCCAGCAGTTTAGGGCTAGCGGGGGGATTAAGCACAGATACGCAGTATTTT
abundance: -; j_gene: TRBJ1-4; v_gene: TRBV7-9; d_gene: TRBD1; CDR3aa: CASSPDRGLNEKLFF; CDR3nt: TGTGCCAGCAGCCCGGACAGGGGGCTAAATGAAAAACTGTTTTTT
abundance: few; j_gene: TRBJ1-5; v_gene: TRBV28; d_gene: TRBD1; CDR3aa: CASSFHAPQGDQPQHF; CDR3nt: TGTGCCAGCAGTTTCCATGCCCCACAGGGGGATCAGCCCCAGCATTTT
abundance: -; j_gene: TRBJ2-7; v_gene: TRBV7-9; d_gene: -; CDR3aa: CASSLAGAQKPYEQYF; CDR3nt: TGTGCCAGCAGCTTAGCAGGGGCCCAAAAACCCTACGAGCAGTACTTC
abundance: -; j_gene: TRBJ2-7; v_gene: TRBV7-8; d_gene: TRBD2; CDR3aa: CASSTLGTSGKYEQYF; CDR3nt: TGTGCCAGCAGCACCCTCGGGACTAGCGGCAAATACGAGCAGTACTTC
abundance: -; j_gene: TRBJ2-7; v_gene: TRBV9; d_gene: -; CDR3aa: CASSGSTGEQYF; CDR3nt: TGTGCCAGCAGCGGCAGCACAGGGGAGCAGTACTTC
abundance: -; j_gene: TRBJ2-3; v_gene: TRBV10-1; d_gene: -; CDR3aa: CASSESGDTDTQYF; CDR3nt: TGCGCCAGCAGTGAGTCCGGGGACACAGATACGCAGTATTTT
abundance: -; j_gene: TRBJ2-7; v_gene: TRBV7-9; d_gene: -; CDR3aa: CASSLGDTPEQYF; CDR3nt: TGTGCCAGCAGCTTAGGAGACACTCCCGAGCAGTACTTC
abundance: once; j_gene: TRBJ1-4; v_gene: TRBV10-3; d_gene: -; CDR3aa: CAISGSNEKLFF; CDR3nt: TGTGCCATCAGCGGTTCTAATGAAAAACTGTTTTTT
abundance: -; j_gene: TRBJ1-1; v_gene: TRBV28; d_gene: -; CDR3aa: CASSMYDRGTGSTEAFF; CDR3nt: TGTGCCAGCAGTATGTACGATCGCGGTACAGGGAGTACTGAAGCTTTCTTT
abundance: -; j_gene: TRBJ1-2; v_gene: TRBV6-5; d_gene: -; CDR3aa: CASRPRGYNYGYTF; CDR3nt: TGTGCCAGCCGTCCCAGGGGTTATAACTATGGCTACACCTTC
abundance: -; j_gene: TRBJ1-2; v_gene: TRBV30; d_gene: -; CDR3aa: CAWTPGTSGYGYTF; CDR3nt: TGTGCCTGGACCCCGGGAACCAGTGGGTATGGCTACACCTTC
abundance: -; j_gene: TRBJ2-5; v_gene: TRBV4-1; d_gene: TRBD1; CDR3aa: CASSLTRGQETQYF; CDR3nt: TGCGCCAGCAGCCTCACCAGGGGGCAAGAGACCCAGTACTTC
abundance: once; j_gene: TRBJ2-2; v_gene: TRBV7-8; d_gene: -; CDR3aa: CASSSWGGYANTGELFF; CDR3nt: TGTGCCAGCAGCTCCTGGGGGGGCTACGCGAACACCGGGGAGCTGTTTTTT
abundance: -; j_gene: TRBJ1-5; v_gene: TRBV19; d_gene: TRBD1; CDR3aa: CASSIWTGYYSNQPQHF; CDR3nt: TGTGCCAGTAGTATCTGGACAGGCTATTATAGCAATCAGCCCCAGCATTTT
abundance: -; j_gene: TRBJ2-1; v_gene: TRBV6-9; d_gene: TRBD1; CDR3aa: CASSSTRDRGCDEQFF; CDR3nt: TGTGCCAGCAGTTCCACCCGGGACAGGGGTTGCGATGAGCAGTTCTTC
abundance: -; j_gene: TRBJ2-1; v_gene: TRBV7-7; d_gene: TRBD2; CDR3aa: CASSLGSSGGLNEQFF; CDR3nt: TGTGCCAGCAGCTTAGGTTCTAGCGGGGGCCTTAATGAGCAGTTCTTC
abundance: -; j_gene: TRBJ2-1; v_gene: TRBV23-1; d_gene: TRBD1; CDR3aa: CASSQTTGLSSYNEQFF; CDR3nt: TGCGCCAGCAGTCAAACGACAGGGCTGAGCTCCTACAATGAGCAGTTCTTC
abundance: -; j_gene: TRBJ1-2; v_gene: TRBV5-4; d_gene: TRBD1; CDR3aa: CASSLGQGAAGYGYTF; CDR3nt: TGTGCCAGCAGCTTGGGGCAGGGGGCTGCTGGCTATGGCTACACCTTC
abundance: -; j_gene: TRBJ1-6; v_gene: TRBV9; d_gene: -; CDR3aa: CASSPLDRRGSPLHF; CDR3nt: TGTGCCAGCAGCCCGCTGGATCGCCGAGGGTCACCCCTCCACTTT
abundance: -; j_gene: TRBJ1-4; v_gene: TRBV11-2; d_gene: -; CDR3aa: CASSLEEYYRAPNEKLFF; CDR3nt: TGTGCCAGCAGCTTAGAGGAGTACTACAGGGCGCCGAATGAAAAACTGTTTTTT
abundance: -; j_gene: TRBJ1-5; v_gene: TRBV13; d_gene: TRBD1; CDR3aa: CASSLGLTGGDQPQHF; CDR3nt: TGTGCCAGCAGCTTAGGCCTAACAGGGGGGGATCAGCCCCAGCATTTT
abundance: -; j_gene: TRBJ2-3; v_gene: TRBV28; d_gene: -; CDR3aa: CASSSGQSTDTQYF; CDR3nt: TGTGCCAGCAGCTCCGGACAGTCCACAGATACGCAGTATTTT
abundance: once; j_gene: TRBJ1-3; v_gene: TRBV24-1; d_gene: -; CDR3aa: CATSDPEQGSGNTIYF; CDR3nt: TGTGCCACCAGTGACCCTGAACAGGGTTCTGGAAACACCATATATTTT
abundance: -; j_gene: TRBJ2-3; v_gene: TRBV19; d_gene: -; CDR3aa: CASSILADRTDTQYF; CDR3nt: TGTGCCAGTAGTATACTAGCAGATCGCACAGATACGCAGTATTTT
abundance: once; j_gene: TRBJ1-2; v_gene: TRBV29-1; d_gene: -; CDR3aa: CSVTSNYGYTF; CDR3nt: TGCAGCGTAACCAGTAACTATGGCTACACCTTC
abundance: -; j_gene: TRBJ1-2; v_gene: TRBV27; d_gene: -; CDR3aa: CASSFGRNYGYTF; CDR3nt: TGTGCCAGCAGTTTCGGGAGGAACTATGGCTACACCTTC
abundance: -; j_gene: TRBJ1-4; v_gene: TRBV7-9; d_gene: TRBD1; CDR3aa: CASTPRGLGEKLFF; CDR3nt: TGTGCCAGCACCCCCAGGGGGTTGGGGGAAAAACTGTTTTTT
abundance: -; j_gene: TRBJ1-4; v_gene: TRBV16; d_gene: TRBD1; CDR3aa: CASSQYPGGEKLFF; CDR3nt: TGTGCCAGCAGCCAATACCCAGGGGGCGAAAAACTGTTTTTT
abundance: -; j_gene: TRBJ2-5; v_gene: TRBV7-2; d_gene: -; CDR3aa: CASSSGRRETQYF; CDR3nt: TGTGCCAGCAGCTCCGGCAGGCGAGAGACCCAGTACTTC
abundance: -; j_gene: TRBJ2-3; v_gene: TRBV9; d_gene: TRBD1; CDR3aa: CASSHRDRGQYF; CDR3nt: TGTGCCAGCAGCCACCGCGACAGGGGTCAATATTTT
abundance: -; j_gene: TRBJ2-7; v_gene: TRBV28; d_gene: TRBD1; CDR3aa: CASSKQGAVYEQYF; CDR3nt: TGTGCCAGCAGTAAACAGGGGGCGGTGTACGAGCAGTACTTC
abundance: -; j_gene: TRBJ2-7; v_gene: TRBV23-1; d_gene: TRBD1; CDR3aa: CASSQSPRGQGAAYEQYF; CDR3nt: TGCGCCAGCAGTCAATCGCCCCGGGGACAGGGTGCCGCCTACGAGCAGTACTTC
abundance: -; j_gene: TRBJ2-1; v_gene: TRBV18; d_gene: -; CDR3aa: CASSPNTGTYNEQFF; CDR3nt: TGTGCCAGCTCACCAAATACAGGGACGTACAATGAGCAGTTCTTC
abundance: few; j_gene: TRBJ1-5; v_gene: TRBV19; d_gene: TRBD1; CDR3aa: CASSIIGDSFNQPQHF; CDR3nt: TGTGCCAGTAGTATTATCGGGGACAGCTTTAATCAGCCCCAGCATTTT
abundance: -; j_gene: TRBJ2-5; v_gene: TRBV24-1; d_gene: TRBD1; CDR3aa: CATSDPPGQGGETQYF; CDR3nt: TGTGCCACCAGTGATCCCCCGGGACAGGGAGGAGAGACCCAGTACTTC
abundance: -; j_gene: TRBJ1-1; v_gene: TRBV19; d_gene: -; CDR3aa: CASSREGGKSWNTEAFF; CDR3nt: TGTGCCAGTAGCCGCGAAGGAGGGAAGAGTTGGAACACTGAAGCTTTCTTT
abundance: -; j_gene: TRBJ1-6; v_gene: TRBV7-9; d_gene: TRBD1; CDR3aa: CASSSWTGPNSPLHF; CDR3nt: TGTGCCAGCAGCTCCTGGACAGGACCAAATTCACCCCTCCACTTT
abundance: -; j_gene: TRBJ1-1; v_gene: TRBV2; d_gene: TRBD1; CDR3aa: CASSSDRGRTEAFF; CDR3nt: TGTGCCAGCAGTTCGGACAGGGGTCGGACTGAAGCTTTCTTT
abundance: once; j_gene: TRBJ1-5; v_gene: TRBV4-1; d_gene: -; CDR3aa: CASRVRVGNQPQHF; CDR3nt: TGCGCCAGCAGGGTCAGGGTCGGCAATCAGCCCCAGCATTTT